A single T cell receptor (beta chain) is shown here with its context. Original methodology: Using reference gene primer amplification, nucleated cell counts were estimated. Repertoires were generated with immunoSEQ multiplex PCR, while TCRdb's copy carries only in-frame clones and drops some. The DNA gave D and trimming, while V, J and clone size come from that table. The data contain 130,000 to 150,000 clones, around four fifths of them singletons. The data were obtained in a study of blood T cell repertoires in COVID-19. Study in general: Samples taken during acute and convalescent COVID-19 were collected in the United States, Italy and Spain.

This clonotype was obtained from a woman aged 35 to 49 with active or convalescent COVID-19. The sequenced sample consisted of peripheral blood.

CDR3 residues: CASSTNPGLENYNEQFF. CDR3 nucleotides: TGTGCCAGCAGCACAAACCCGGGACTTGAAAATTACAATGAGCAGTTCTTC. The gene calls are TRBV7-9 and TRBJ2-1, with D possibly TRBD2 on 6 matching bases. V lost 5 bases to trimming and J lost 4 bases, with 21 bases between them. The CDR3 is 17 amino acids. Germline V gene data show CDR1 as SEHNR and CDR2 as FQNEAQ (reference sequence).